This entry lists 27 T cell receptor beta chains sequenced from one sample in a study of T-cell memory formation after mild COVID-19. TCRdb called the 5' RACE reads again in MiXCR, with one record for every CDR3 protein. The table shows over 120,000 distinct CDR3 sequences, with almost 25% occurring only once. The specimen was PBMCs or a T cell subset sorted from them (not recorded which). The receptor source for this set is an adult woman who had mild COVID-19 (a few samples of this study predate the infection). Cell type and time point are not known.

This clonotype turned up a few times. CDR3 sequence reads: CASSLAGLNQPQHF. The CDR3 nucleotides read TGTGCCAGCAGCTTGGCCGGTCTTAATCAGCCCCAGCATTTT. The gene calls are TRBV5-5 and TRBJ1-5; unclear D gene. Trimming took 0 bases from V and 4 from J, leaving 8 bases between them. The CDR3 spans 14 residues. The germline CDR1 and CDR2 sequences are SGHKS and YYEKEE (reference sequence).

This clonotype was observed a handful of times. V is TRBV4-3 and J is TRBJ2-6, with D tentatively TRBD1 (6 bases). The V gene lost 4 bases and the J gene lost 0 bases, with 10 bases spanning the gap. This CDR3 region has 16 residues. Germline CDR1 is LGHNA and CDR2 is YSLEER. The CDR3 DNA is TGCGCCAGCAGCCTGGACAGTTTCTCTGGGGCCAACGTCCTGACTTTC. Amino acid sequence: CASSLDSFSGANVLTF.

This chain links TRBV7-9 with TRBJ2-5; 7 positions match TRBD1. The germline gives CDR1 SEHNR, CDR2 FQNEAQ (reference sequence). V was clipped by 5 bases and J by 2 bases; unmatched bases: 8. This CDR3 is 15 amino acids long. CDR3 coding DNA: TGTGCCAGCAGCGCCGACCCCAGGGGGCAAGAGACCCAGTACTTC. Amino acid sequence: CASSADPRGQETQYF.

This chain uses TRBV5-1 with TRBJ2-1; D is possibly TRBD1 or TRBD2 (5 bases each). Germline loops: CDR1 SGHRS, CDR2 YFSETQ. The CDR3 runs to 15 residues. The V and J ends lost 0 bases and 6 bases respectively, with 13 bases between them. The CDR3 is CASSLGRDDSNEQFF. The DNA for the CDR3 is TGCGCCAGCAGCTTGGGACGGGACGACTCCAATGAGCAGTTCTTC.

V and J are TRBV5-1 and TRBJ2-7; D could derive from TRBD1 or TRBD2 (6 bases each). V lost 4 bases and J 3 bases, leaving 20 bases between the germline ends. CDR1 SGHRS and CDR2 YFSETQ come from the germline V gene. The CDR3 consists of 16 residues. The CDR3 region is CASSHLGGEGIYEQYF. The CDR3 nucleotides read TGCGCCAGCAGCCACCTCGGGGGCGAAGGCATCTACGAGCAGTACTTC.

This clonotype was counted only a few times. This rearrangement joins TRBV4-3 to TRBJ2-1, with 14 bases fitting TRBD2. This CDR3 has 15 amino acids. Germline loops: CDR1 LGHNA, CDR2 YSLEER. Trimming removed 4 bases from V and 8 bases from J; junction bases left unmatched: 4. CDR3 in DNA: TGCGCCAGCAGCCCCGGGACTAGCGGGGGCTATGAGCAGTTCTTC. It yields the protein CASSPGTSGGYEQFF.

This clonotype was detected many times. This chain joins TRBV7-9 and TRBJ2-7, with TRBD2 as a possible D gene (6 bases). The CDR3 is made up of 18 amino acids. From germline, CDR1 is SEHNR and CDR2 FQNEAQ (reference sequence). Trimming took off 3 bases at V and 0 bases at J, with 21 bases between the two ends. The CDR3 protein is CASSFKVPGAESSYEQYF. In nucleotides, the CDR3 is TGTGCCAGCAGCTTCAAAGTTCCGGGAGCGGAGAGCTCCTACGAGCAGTACTTC. Variable domain in full (rest from reference TRBV7-9 and TRBJ2-7): DTGVSQNPRHKITKRGQNVTFRCDPISEHNRLYWYRQTLGQGPEFLTYFQNEAQLEKSRLLSDRFSAERPKGSFSTLEIQRTEQGDSAMYLCASSFKVPGAESSYEQYFGPGTRLTVT.

The rearrangement joins TRBV20-1 to TRBJ2-1; a weak D match, TRBD2 (5 bases). CDR3 length: 15 amino acids. V lost 6 bases, J lost 1 base, and 16 bases lay in between. Germline V gene sequence: CDR1 DFQATT, CDR2 SNEGSKA (reference sequence). DNA for the CDR3: TGCAGTGCCCTCCCACGGGAATTGTCCTACAATGAGCAGTTCTTC. Residues: CSALPRELSYNEQFF.

The rearrangement uses TRBV2 and TRBJ1-1; 11 bases map to TRBD1. Germline CDR1 reads SNHLY; CDR2 reads FYNNEI. The CDR3 contains 16 residues. J gave up 3 bases and V 6 bases, and 9 bases lay outside the gene matches. The CDR3 coding sequence is TGTGCCAGCAGCCTGGTCCGGGACAGGGGGGACACTGAAGCTTTCTTT. Its protein product is CASSLVRDRGDTEAFF.

The V call is TRBV30, the J call TRBJ1-1, with D perhaps TRBD1 (6 bases). Germline CDR1 GTSNPN, CDR2 SVGIG (reference sequence). The CDR3 spans 14 residues. The V end was cut by 3 bases, the J end by 3 bases, with 14 bases between. This CDR3 reads CAWRSRGGHTEAFF. For the CDR3, the DNA is TGTGCCTGGAGAAGTAGAGGGGGGCACACTGAAGCTTTCTTT.

J is TRBJ2-3 and V is TRBV3-1; tentative D call: TRBD2 (5 bases). V was trimmed by 0 bases and J by 2 bases, leaving 6 bases between them. Germline values: CDR1 LGHDT, CDR2 YNNKEL (reference sequence). This CDR3 contains 14 residues. The CDR3 coding sequence is TGTGCCAGCAGCCAAGAACGGGACACAGATACGCAGTATTTT. Translation: CASSQERDTDTQYF.

The genes are TRBV7-9 and TRBJ2-1, with TRBD2 identical over 11 bases. V lost 4 bases and J lost 4; bases outside the gene matches: 9. Germline V gives CDR1 SEHNR, CDR2 FQNEAQ (reference sequence). The CDR3 spans 17 residues. CDR3: CASSSFYTSGSYNEQFF. CDR3 coding DNA: TGTGCCAGCAGCTCCTTTTATACTAGCGGGAGTTACAATGAGCAGTTCTTC.

This chain joins TRBV7-2 and TRBJ2-3; D is uncertain. The germline V gene has CDR1 SGHTA and CDR2 FQGNSA. This CDR3 has 15 residues. The V gene lost 2 bases and the J gene lost 6 bases, with 15 bases spanning the gap. The CDR3 sequence: CASSLRASPWDTQYF. The CDR3 nucleotides read TGTGCCAGCAGCTTAAGGGCCAGTCCCTGGGATACGCAGTATTTT. The full variable domain, completed using reference TRBV7-2 and TRBJ2-3, is GAGVSQSPSNKVTEKGKDVELRCDPISGHTALYWYRQSLGQGLEFLIYFQGNSAPDKSGLPSDRFSAERTGGSVSTLTIQRTQQEDSAVYLCASSLRASPWDTQYFGPGTRLTVL.

In its sample, this clonotype was seen a few times. This chain links TRBV4-1 with TRBJ2-7, with 11 bases matching TRBD1. Per germline, CDR1 MGHRA and CDR2 YSYEKL. Trimming cost V 3 bases and J 3 bases; bases outside gene matches: 1. This CDR3 has 14 amino acids. The CDR3 spells CASSQGQGVYEQYF. CDR3 nucleotides: TGCGCCAGCAGCCAGGGACAGGGGGTCTACGAGCAGTACTTC.

In this sample, this clonotype turned up a few times. The chain joins TRBV7-9 to TRBJ2-7; no reliable D call. Per germline, CDR1 SEHNR and CDR2 FQNEAQ (reference sequence). Trimming shortened V by 5 bases and J by 4 bases, and 21 bases separated the two germline ends. CDR3 length equals 16 residues. The CDR3 spells CASSPHRVASRYEQYF. CDR3 DNA: TGTGCCAGCAGCCCCCACCGGGTCGCCTCCCGGTACGAGCAGTACTTC.

This clonotype came up a few times. V and J are TRBV30 and TRBJ1-1; possible D gene TRBD1, 5 bases. Germline V gives CDR1 GTSNPN, CDR2 SVGIG (reference sequence). V was trimmed by 4 bases and J by 2 bases, leaving 14 bases between them. The CDR3 covers 14 residues. The CDR3 sequence is CAWNFWGDNTEAFF. CDR3 nucleotides: TGTGCCTGGAATTTCTGGGGGGATAACACTGAAGCTTTCTTT.

The sample holds many counts of this clonotype. The V call is TRBV4-3, the J call TRBJ1-1; the match to TRBD1 covers 9 bases. This CDR3 is built from 18 residues. V was clipped by 3 bases and J by 0 bases; unmatched bases: 11. The V gene's germline CDR1 is LGHNA and CDR2 YSLEER. CDR3 sequence reads: CASSQRTGDNLLNTEAFF. The CDR3 DNA follows: TGCGCCAGCAGCCAGAGGACAGGGGATAACTTACTGAACACTGAAGCTTTCTTT.

This chain connects TRBV13 to TRBJ2-2; 8 bases align to TRBD2. The CDR3 covers 16 residues. Trimming took 1 base from V and 3 from J; bases not matched to a gene: 4. Per the germline V gene, CDR1 is PRHDT and CDR2 is FYEKMQ (reference sequence). The CDR3: CASSLVAGLDTGELFF. Here the CDR3 DNA reads TGTGCCAGCAGCTTAGTAGCGGGGCTAGACACCGGGGAGCTGTTTTTT.

The V call is TRBV10-3, the J call TRBJ2-7; D is perhaps TRBD2 (6 bases). Trimming cost V 10 bases and J 3 bases, with 19 bases left between them. The V gene's germline CDR1 is ENHRY and CDR2 SYGVKD. The CDR3 length is 14 residues. The CDR3 bases are TGTGCCAGTAGACTAGGACCCCCCGGCTACGAGCAGTACTTC. Its protein product is CASRLGPPGYEQYF.

This clonotype was seen only a few times. The chain carries TRBV5-6 and TRBJ1-6; unclear D gene. CDR1 and CDR2 from the germline V gene are SGHDT and YYEEEE. The CDR3 spans 15 residues. V was pared by 0 bases and J by 8 bases, with 12 bases between. This CDR3 reads CASSLAADRDSPLHF. The CDR3 nucleotides are TGTGCCAGCAGCTTGGCGGCAGATAGAGATTCACCCCTCCACTTT.

The gene calls are TRBV4-3 and TRBJ1-1; D is ambiguous. The CDR3 contains 16 residues. From germline, CDR1 is LGHNA and CDR2 YSLEER. The V end was cut by 1 base, the J end by 6 bases, with 18 bases between. CDR3 bases: TGCGCCAGCAGCCAAGGGGGTGGAGGATCCGGGGCTGAAGCTTTCTTT. This sequence encodes CASSQGGGGSGAEAFF.

This clonotype has only a few counts. V and J are TRBV29-1 and TRBJ2-1; 7 bases align to TRBD2. Looked up from germline, CDR1 is SQVTM and CDR2 is ANQGSEA. The CDR3 length is 13 residues. Trimming at V came to 6 bases and at J to 1 base, leaving 3 bases not matched to a gene. This chain's CDR3 is CSVELASYNEQFF. Here the CDR3 DNA reads TGCAGCGTGGAACTAGCGTCCTACAATGAGCAGTTCTTC.

V is TRBV30 and J is TRBJ1-1, with D possibly TRBD1 on 6 matching bases. V lost 0 bases and J lost 2, with 10 bases in between. This CDR3 has 14 residues. Germline values: CDR1 GTSNPN, CDR2 SVGIG (reference sequence). CDR3 sequence: CAWSVVGGNTEAFF. In DNA form, the CDR3 reads TGTGCCTGGAGTGTCGTAGGGGGAAACACTGAAGCTTTCTTT. The complete variable domain, with remaining parts taken from reference TRBV30 and TRBJ1-1, reads SQTIHQWPATLVQPVGSPLSLECTVEGTSNPNLYWYRQAAGRGLQLLFYSVGIGQISSEVPQNLSASRPQDRQFILSSKKLLLSDSGFYLCAWSVVGGNTEAFFGQGTRLTVV.

The rearrangement uses TRBV29-1 and TRBJ2-7; the D gene is possibly TRBD2 (5 bases). This CDR3 is 15 amino acids long. Germline lookup yields CDR1 SQVTM and CDR2 ANQGSEA. Trimming removed 2 bases from V and 0 bases from J, with 14 bases in between. The CDR3 sequence: CSVELVEGDSYEQYF. As DNA, the CDR3 is TGCAGCGTTGAATTGGTCGAGGGCGACTCCTACGAGCAGTACTTC.

The rearrangement joins TRBV6-2 or TRBV6-3 to TRBJ1-5; D not resolved. The V gene lost 0 bases and the J gene lost 7 bases, with 4 bases spanning the gap. Germline V gives CDR1 MNHEY, CDR2 SVGEGT. The CDR3 totals 12 residues. DNA for the CDR3: TGTGCCAGCAGTTACTCTGGGCAGCCCCAGCATTTT. Protein product: CASSYSGQPQHF.

Only a few counts were recorded for this clonotype. The chain employs TRBV9 and TRBJ2-7; 8 bases agree with TRBD1. V shed 0 bases, J shed 0 bases, and the junction held 2 bases outside the gene matches. This CDR3 spans 15 amino acids. In germline, CDR1 is SGDLS, CDR2 YYNGEE. This CDR3 reads CASSVGGQDSYEQYF. DNA for the CDR3: TGTGCCAGCAGCGTAGGGGGACAGGACTCCTACGAGCAGTACTTC.

The gene calls are TRBV7-9 and TRBJ2-1; 8 nucleotides agree with TRBD2. With V trimmed by 6 bases and J by 8 bases, 9 bases remained unmatched. In germline, CDR1 is SEHNR, CDR2 FQNEAQ (reference sequence). CDR3 length equals 14 residues. The CDR3 sequence: CASRSPGGLDEQFF. CDR3 coding DNA: TGTGCCAGCAGGTCTCCGGGAGGGCTGGATGAGCAGTTCTTC.